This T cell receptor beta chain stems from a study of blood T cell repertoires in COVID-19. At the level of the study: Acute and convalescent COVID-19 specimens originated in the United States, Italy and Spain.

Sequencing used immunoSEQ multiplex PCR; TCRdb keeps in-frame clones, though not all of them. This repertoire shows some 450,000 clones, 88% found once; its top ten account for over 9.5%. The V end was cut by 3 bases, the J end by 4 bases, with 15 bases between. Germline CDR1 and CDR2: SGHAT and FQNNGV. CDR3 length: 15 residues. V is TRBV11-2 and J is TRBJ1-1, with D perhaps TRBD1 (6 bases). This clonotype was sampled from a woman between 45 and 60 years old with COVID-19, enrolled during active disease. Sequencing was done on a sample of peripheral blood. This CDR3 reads CASSFTTTGSTEAFF. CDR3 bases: TGTGCCAGCAGCTTCACGACAACAGGGAGCACTGAAGCTTTCTTT.